The sequence of this TCR beta chain was determined in a study of blood T cells in healthy people across ages. Overall study results and limits: For the donors, CMV status was unknown and possibly confounded expanded clonotype changes.

Comment on this clonotype: The antigen is undetermined.

PCR was performed a second time for roughly 7 to 11 cycles using a sample-barcoded 5' primer and a J-beta primer mix. TCRdb re-derived calls from the 5' RACE reads in MiXCR, one entry per CDR3 protein. The table shows hundreds of thousands of distinct CDR3 sequences, with approximately 59% occurring only once. PBMCs were isolated at a quantity of at least 7 million per sample. This receptor was identified in a man in his 60s in good health. Sequenced: blood.

The CDR3 DNA is TGTGCCAGCAGTTACCGGACAGAAGAAAAACTGTTTTTT. Encoded protein: CASSYRTEEKLFF. The genes are TRBV6-5 and TRBJ1-4, with TRBD1 as a possible D gene (6 bases). The germline gives CDR1 MNHEY, CDR2 SVGAGI. The CDR3 length is 13 residues. The V and J ends lost 2 bases and 8 bases respectively, with 9 bases between them.